The entry that follows covers one TCR beta chain sequence. Its antigen is undetermined. This record comes from a study of cytomegalovirus exposure and HLA in healthy donors. Unrecorded immune exposure was likely among donors, who were nominally healthy when sampled. The PCR made use of 60 Vbeta and 13 Jbeta primers. Data came from immunoSEQ multiplex PCR; TCRdb stores just in-frame clones and leaves some out. Of roughly 180,000 clones listed, less than 90% are singletons. The CDR3 totals 16 residues. Per germline, CDR1 SGHRS and CDR2 YFSETQ. J gave up 2 bases and V 0 bases, and 5 bases lay outside the gene matches. Whole-study findings and limits: Many donors carried some public TCRs, although rarity characterized most TCR sequences. An analysis done earlier found most TCR beta V segments productive about 87% or about 30% of the time.

Sequenced input: PBMCs. The V and J genes are TRBV5-1 and TRBJ2-7; 10 bases are shared with TRBD1. The origin of this receptor is a girl under 18 in good health and CMV-seropositive. CDR3 residues: CASSLAMGTGAYEQYF. In DNA form, the CDR3 reads TGCGCCAGCAGCTTGGCCATGGGGACAGGGGCCTACGAGCAGTACTTC.